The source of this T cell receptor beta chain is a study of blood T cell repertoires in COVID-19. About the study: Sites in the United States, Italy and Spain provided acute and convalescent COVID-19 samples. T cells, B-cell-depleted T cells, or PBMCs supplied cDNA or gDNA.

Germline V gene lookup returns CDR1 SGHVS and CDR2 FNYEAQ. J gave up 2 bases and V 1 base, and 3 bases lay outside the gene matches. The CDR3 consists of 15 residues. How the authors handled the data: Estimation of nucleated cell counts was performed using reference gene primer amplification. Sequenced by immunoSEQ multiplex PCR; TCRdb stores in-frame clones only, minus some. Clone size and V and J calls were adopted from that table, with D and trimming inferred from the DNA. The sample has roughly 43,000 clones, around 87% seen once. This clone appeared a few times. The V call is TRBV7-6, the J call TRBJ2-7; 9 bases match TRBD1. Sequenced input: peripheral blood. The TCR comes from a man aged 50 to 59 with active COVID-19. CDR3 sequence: CASSLEGQGPYEQYF. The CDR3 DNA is TGTGCCAGCAGCTTAGAGGGACAGGGCCCCTACGAGCAGTACTTC. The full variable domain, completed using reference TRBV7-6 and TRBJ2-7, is GAGVSQSPRYKVTKRGQDVALRCDPISGHVSLYWYRQALGQGPEFLTYFNYEAQQDKSGLPNDRFSAERPEGSISTLTIQRTEQRDSAMYRCASSLEGQGPYEQYFGPGTRLTVT.